This TCR beta chain was profiled in a study of blood T cell repertoires in COVID-19. Study overall: PBMCs, B-cell-depleted T cells, or T cells were the source of the cDNA or gDNA that made up the material.

Authors' data handling: Amplification with reference gene primers provided the estimates of nucleated cell counts. The method was immunoSEQ multiplex PCR; TCRdb's version includes in-frame clones alone and lacks a portion of them. That table is the source of V, J and clone size, and D and trimming were worked out from the DNA. This sample carries 350,000 to 400,000 clones, 75% to 90% of them seen once, and the ten largest clones take roughly 7.1%. The CDR3 totals 15 residues. Losses at the gene ends were 6 bases for V and 1 base for J; bases not matched to a gene: 8. Germline V gives CDR1 MNHEY, CDR2 SVGAGI.

The chain combines TRBV6-5 with TRBJ1-1, with 7 bases that match TRBD1. The receptor's source is a woman aged 60-75 years with COVID-19, enrolled during active disease. Sequencing input: peripheral blood. CDR3 nucleotides: TGTGCCAGCAGGGCCATGGGGACAGAGAACACTGAAGCTTTCTTT. Its protein is CASRAMGTENTEAFF.